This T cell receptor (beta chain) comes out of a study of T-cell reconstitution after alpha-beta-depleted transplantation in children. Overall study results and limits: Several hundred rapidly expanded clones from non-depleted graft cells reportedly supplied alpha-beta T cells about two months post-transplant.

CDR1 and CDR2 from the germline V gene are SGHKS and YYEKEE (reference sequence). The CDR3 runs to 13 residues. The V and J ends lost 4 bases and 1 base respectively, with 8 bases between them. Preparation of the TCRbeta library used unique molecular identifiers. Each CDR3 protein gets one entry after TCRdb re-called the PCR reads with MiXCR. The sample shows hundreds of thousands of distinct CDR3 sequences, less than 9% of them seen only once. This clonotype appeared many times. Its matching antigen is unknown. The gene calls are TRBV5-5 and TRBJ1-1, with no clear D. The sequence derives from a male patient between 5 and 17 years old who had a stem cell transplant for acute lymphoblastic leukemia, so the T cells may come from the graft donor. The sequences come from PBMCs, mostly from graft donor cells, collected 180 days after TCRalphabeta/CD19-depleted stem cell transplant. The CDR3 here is CASSPDWNTEAFF. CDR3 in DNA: TGTGCCAGCAGCCCGGACTGGAACACTGAAGCTTTCTTT.